This TCR beta chain came from a study of T cell clonotyping in hematopoietic cell transplantation. General study points: Higher Inverse Simpson Index values in graft donor and pretransplant recipient predicted broader posttransplant TCR diversity. Few recipient clonotypes overlapped donors; over 97% were de novo at given depth.

CDR1 is MDHEN and CDR2 is SYDVKM in the germline V gene. The V end lost 6 bases, the J end lost 6 bases, and 17 bases lay between the germline ends. This CDR3 comprises 14 residues. This clone was observed a few times. Its antigen is still unknown. TCRdb keeps only in-frame clones here, not all; method: immunoSEQ multiplex PCR. The table has 6,000 to 6,500 clones, about 34% seen once. This material consisted of peripheral blood mononuclear cells, taken 30 days after allogeneic stem cell transplant. The clonotype comes from a female patient aged 45-65 years who had an allogeneic stem cell transplant from an unrelated donor, so the T cells may come from the graft donor. Some clones in this sample may be carry-over from other donors' samples. The J gene is TRBJ1-1, the V gene TRBV28, with D uncertain. CDR3 loop: CASSLNPGAAEAFF. The CDR3 nucleotides are TGTGCCAGCAGCCTAAATCCCGGCGCCGCTGAAGCTTTCTTT.